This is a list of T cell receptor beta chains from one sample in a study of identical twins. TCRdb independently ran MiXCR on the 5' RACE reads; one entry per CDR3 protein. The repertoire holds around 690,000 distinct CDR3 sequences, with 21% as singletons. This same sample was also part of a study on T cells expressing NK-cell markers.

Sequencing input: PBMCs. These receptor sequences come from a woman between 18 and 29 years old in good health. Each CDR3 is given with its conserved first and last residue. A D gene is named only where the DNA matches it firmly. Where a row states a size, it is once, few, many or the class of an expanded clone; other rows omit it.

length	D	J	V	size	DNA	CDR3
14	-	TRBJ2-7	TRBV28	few	TGTGCCAGCACCCCTCGGCCCGGTAGCGACGAGCAGTACTTC	CASTPRPGSDEQYF
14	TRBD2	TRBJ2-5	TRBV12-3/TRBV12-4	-	TGTGCCAGCAGCGAGCGGGGGGGCCAGGAGACCCAGTACTTC	CASSERGGQETQYF
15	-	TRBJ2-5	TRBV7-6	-	TGTGCCAGCAGCTTAGGATACGGGGGCGCGGAGACCCAGTACTTC	CASSLGYGGAETQYF
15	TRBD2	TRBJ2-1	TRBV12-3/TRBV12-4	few	TGTGCCAGCATTAGCGGGGGGGCCCTTTGGAGTGAGCAGTTCTTC	CASISGGALWSEQFF
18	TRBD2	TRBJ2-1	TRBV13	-	TGTGCCAGCAGCTTGGGGAGCGGGGGTGCACCGTCCTACAATGAGCAGTTCTTC	CASSLGSGGAPSYNEQFF
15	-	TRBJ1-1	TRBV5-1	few	TGCGCCAGCAGCTGGGGGACGGCGGCTGACACTGAAGCTTTCTTT	CASSWGTAADTEAFF
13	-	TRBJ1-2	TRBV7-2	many	TGTGCCAGCAGCTTAACGCAGGGCCATGGCTACACCTTC	CASSLTQGHGYTF
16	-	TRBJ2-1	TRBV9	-	TGTGCCAGCAGCCCTATAATACAGGGTTGGGGGGCCGAGCAGTTCTTC	CASSPIIQGWGAEQFF
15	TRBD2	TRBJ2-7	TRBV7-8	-	TGTGCCAGCAGCTTGACTAGCGGGGGATCGGGTGAGCAGTACTTC	CASSLTSGGSGEQYF
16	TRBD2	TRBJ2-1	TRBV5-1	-	TGCGCCAGCAGCTCCCCTGGCGGGAGGGCCTACAATGAGCAGTTCTTC	CASSSPGGRAYNEQFF
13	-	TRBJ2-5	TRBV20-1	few	TGCAGTGCTAGCGGGGGGCGGTTGGAGACCCAGTACTTC	CSASGGRLETQYF
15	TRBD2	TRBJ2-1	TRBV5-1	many	TGCGCCAGCAGCTTTAGCGGGAGGGTCAACAATGAGCAGTTCTTC	CASSFSGRVNNEQFF
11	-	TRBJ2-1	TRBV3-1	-	TGTGCCAGCAGCCAAGACGCGAAGCAGTTCTTC	CASSQDAKQFF
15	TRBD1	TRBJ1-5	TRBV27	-	TGTGCCAGCAGTTCCCGGGACAGGAGGATTCCGCCCCAGCATTTT	CASSSRDRRIPPQHF
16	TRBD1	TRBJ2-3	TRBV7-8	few	TGTGCCAGCAGCCTAGAAATTACAGGGGGCGCAGATACGCAGTATTTT	CASSLEITGGADTQYF
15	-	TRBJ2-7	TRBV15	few	TGTGCCACCAGCAGGGATCTAGGGGTGTCTCGCGAGCAGTACTTC	CATSRDLGVSREQYF
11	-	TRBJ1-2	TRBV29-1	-	TGCAGCGGGCATGGCAACTATGGCTACACCTTC	CSGHGNYGYTF
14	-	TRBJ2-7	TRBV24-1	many	TGTGCCACCAGACTAGCTGGGGACCCTTACGAGCAGTACTTC	CATRLAGDPYEQYF
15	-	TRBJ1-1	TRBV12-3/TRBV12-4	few	TGTGCCAGCAGTTTAGGGGGTATGAGGCGAACTGAAGCTTTCTTT	CASSLGGMRRTEAFF
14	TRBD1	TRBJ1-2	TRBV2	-	TGTGCCAGCAGTCCAGGGGGGCCTTACTATGGCTACACCTTC	CASSPGGPYYGYTF
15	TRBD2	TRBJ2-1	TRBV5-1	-	TGCGCCAGCACCGGGGGGGCCTCAGCCTACAATGAGCAGTTCTTC	CASTGGASAYNEQFF
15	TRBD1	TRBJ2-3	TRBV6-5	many	TGTGCCAGCAGTACTTGGACAGGGGCCACAGATACGCAGTATTTT	CASSTWTGATDTQYF
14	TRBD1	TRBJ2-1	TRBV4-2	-	TGTGCCAGCAGCCAGCCCAGGGGGTTCGATGAGCAGTTCTTC	CASSQPRGFDEQFF
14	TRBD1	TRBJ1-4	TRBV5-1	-	TGCGCCAGCAGCACCGGACAGGATAATGAAAAACTGTTTTTT	CASSTGQDNEKLFF
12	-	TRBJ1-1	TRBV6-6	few	TGTGCCAGCAGTTACTCGACGGGCGAAGCTTTCTTT	CASSYSTGEAFF
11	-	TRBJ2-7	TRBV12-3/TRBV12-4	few	TGTGCCAGCAGTTATTTCGACGAGCAGTACTTC	CASSYFDEQYF
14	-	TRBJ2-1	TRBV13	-	TGTGCCAGCAGCTTAGAGGGGAGCCGCGATGAGCAGTTCTTC	CASSLEGSRDEQFF
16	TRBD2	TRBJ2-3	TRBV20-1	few	TGCAGTGCTACCAAACGACTAGCGGTTATCACAGATACGCAGTATTTT	CSATKRLAVITDTQYF
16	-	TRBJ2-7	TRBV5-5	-	TGTGCCAGCAGCTTGGCCGCGTCGGTGAGCTCCTACGAGCAGTACTTC	CASSLAASVSSYEQYF
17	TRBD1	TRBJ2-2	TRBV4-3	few	TGCGCCAGCAGCCAAGCGGGGACAGGCGCGGACACCGGGGAGCTGTTTTTT	CASSQAGTGADTGELFF
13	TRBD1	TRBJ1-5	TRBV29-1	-	TGCAGCGCGGGGACAGGCTTCAATCAGCCCCAGCATTTT	CSAGTGFNQPQHF
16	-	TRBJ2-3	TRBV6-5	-	TGTGCCAGCAGTTACCTTCTGAACCCGAGCACAGATACGCAGTATTTT	CASSYLLNPSTDTQYF
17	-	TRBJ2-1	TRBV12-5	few	TGTGCTAGTGGTTTGGTAATGTCGTACCGGACTCCGAGTGAGCAGTTCTTC	CASGLVMSYRTPSEQFF
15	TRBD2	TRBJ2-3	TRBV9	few	TGTGCCAGCAGCGCTAGCGGGACTAGCACAGATACGCAGTATTTT	CASSASGTSTDTQYF
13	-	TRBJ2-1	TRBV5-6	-	TGTGCCAGCAGCTTGGCCGCGATCCATGAGCAGTTCTTC	CASSLAAIHEQFF
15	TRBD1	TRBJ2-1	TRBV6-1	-	TGTGCCAGCAGTGAAGAGGCAGGGGGCTACAATGAGCAGTTCTTC	CASSEEAGGYNEQFF
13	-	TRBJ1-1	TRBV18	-	TGTGCCAGCTCCATGGACATGAACACTGAAGCTTTCTTT	CASSMDMNTEAFF
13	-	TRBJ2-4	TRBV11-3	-	TGTGCCAGTCTGCCCGGGGGAACCAACATTCAGTACTTC	CASLPGGTNIQYF
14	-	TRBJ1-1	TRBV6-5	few	TGTGCCAGCAGTTACCGTCGAGTTAACACTGAAGCTTTCTTT	CASSYRRVNTEAFF